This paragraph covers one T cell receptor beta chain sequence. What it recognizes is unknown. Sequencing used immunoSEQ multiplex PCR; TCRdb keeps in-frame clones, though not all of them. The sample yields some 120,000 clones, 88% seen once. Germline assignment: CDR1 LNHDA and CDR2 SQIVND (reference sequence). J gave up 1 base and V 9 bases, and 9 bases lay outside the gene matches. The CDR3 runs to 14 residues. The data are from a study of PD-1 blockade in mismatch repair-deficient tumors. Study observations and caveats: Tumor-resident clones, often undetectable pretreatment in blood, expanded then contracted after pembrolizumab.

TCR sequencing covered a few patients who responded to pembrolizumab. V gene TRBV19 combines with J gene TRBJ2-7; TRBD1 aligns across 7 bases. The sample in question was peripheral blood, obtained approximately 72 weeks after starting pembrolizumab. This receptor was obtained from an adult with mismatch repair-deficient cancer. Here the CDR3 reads CASKAGTASYEQYF. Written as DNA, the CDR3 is TGTGCCAGCAAGGCCGGGACAGCTTCCTACGAGCAGTACTTC.